Each of the 18 T cell receptor beta chains below was sequenced from the same sample in a study of blood T cell repertoires in COVID-19. Method: immunoSEQ multiplex PCR; TCRdb's copy keeps in-frame clones and lacks some. The sample carries 180,000 or so clones, 87% recorded once. The sample was peripheral blood. The receptors originated from a woman aged 50 to 65 with acute or convalescent COVID-19.

The rearrangement joins TRBV4-2 to TRBJ2-5, with 7 bases lining up with TRBD1. The CDR3 is 15 amino acids. V lost 4 bases to trimming and J lost 3 bases; unmatched junction nucleotides: 8. Germline V CDR1 and CDR2: LGHNA, YNFKEQ. The CDR3 DNA is TGTGCCAGCAGCCCCACCGAGGGGGCGGAAGAGACCCAGTACTTC. Its protein product is CASSPTEGAEETQYF.

The chain recombines TRBV11-2 with TRBJ2-7; TRBD2 matches at 13 bases. Germline V gene lookup returns CDR1 SGHAT and CDR2 FQNNGV. The CDR3 consists of 17 residues. Trimming removed 2 bases from V and 4 bases from J; junction bases left unmatched: 8. CDR3 protein: CASSLLGLAGKRYEQYF. The CDR3 DNA follows: TGTGCCAGCAGCTTATTGGGACTAGCGGGAAAGAGGTACGAGCAGTACTTC.

The chain has TRBV24-1 and TRBJ1-5; TRBD1 matches at 12 bases. The CDR3 is made up of 14 amino acids. V lost 9 bases, J lost 6 bases, and 5 bases stayed unmatched. Germline V gene sequence: CDR1 KGHDR, CDR2 SFDVKD. CDR3: CATEGTGGFQPQHF. CDR3 nucleotides: TGTGCCACCGAAGGGACAGGGGGCTTTCAGCCCCAGCATTTT.

The chain links TRBV3-1 (or the pseudogene TRBV3-2) to TRBJ2-7, with unresolved D. Trimming stripped 4 bases from V and 3 bases from J, with 10 bases between. This CDR3 spans 13 amino acids. Germline CDR1 LGHDT, CDR2 YNNKEL (reference sequence). In DNA, the CDR3 is TGTGCCAGCAGCCCGTTACAGAGCTACGAGCAGTACTTC. It translates to CASSPLQSYEQYF.

The V and J genes are TRBV5-1 and TRBJ2-7, with 8 bases aligning to TRBD2. Trimming took 2 bases from V and 5 from J; bases not matched to a gene: 3. Germline assignment: CDR1 SGHRS and CDR2 YFSETQ. CDR3 length: 13 amino acids. This CDR3 is CASSFGTSNEQYF. Here the CDR3 DNA reads TGCGCCAGCAGCTTCGGGACTAGTAACGAGCAGTACTTC.

The chain carries TRBV27 and TRBJ1-2, with D perhaps TRBD1 (6 bases). This CDR3 has 15 amino acids. Germline V gene sequence: CDR1 MNHEY, CDR2 SMNVEV (reference sequence). V shed 3 bases and J shed 4 bases, with 15 bases lying between them. CDR3 nucleotide sequence: TGTGCCAGCAGTTTCCACGGACAGAACCTCTATGGCTACACCTTC. It encodes CASSFHGQNLYGYTF.

The rearrangement joins TRBV9 to TRBJ2-7; D is ambiguous. The germline CDR1 and CDR2 sequences are SGDLS and YYNGEE. The CDR3 has 11 amino acids. Trimming shortened V by 6 bases and J by 3 bases, and 7 bases separated the two germline ends. The CDR3 DNA sequence: TGTGCCAGCACCCGTCTCTACGAGCAGTACTTC. This codes for CASTRLYEQYF.

The sample holds a few counts of this clone. V is TRBV7-2 and J is TRBJ1-2, with 7 bases that match TRBD1. After removal of 1 base from V and 8 bases from J, the junction contained 10 bases not matched to a gene. The CDR3 sequence is 15 residues long. Germline CDR1 is SGHTA and CDR2 is FQGNSA. The CDR3 region has the DNA TGTGCCAGCAGCTTAGGACTTTCCGGGACAGAAGGCTACACCTTC. This codes for CASSLGLSGTEGYTF.

V and J are TRBV19 and TRBJ1-4, with 9 nucleotides matching TRBD1. Looked up from germline, CDR1 is LNHDA and CDR2 is SQIVND (reference sequence). The CDR3 runs 15 residues. The ends lost 8 bases at V and 8 bases at J; junction bases unmatched: 12. The CDR3 DNA follows: TGTGCCAGTTTTCCGACCCACAGGGGGCAGGAAAAACTGTTTTTT. Encoded protein: CASFPTHRGQEKLFF.

The chain carries TRBV7-2 and TRBJ1-5, with 8 nucleotides matching TRBD1. Per the germline V gene, CDR1 is SGHTA and CDR2 is FQGNSA. The CDR3 spans 16 residues. With V trimmed by 7 bases and J by 0 bases, 8 bases remained unmatched. CDR3 bases: TGTGCCAGCACCGATGGGACAGGCTATAGCAATCAGCCCCAGCATTTT. This encodes CASTDGTGYSNQPQHF.

This clone has only one observation. The genes are TRBV11-2 and TRBJ1-1; 8 nucleotides match TRBD1. CDR1 and CDR2 (germline): SGHAT, FQNNGV. This CDR3 has 14 residues. The ends lost 3 bases at V and 4 bases at J; junction bases unmatched: 4. The CDR3 region has the DNA TGTGCCAGCAGCTTGGGGACAGGAACCACTGAAGCTTTCTTT. This encodes CASSLGTGTTEAFF.

CDR3 sequence reads: CAISISGYTDTQYF. CDR3 sequence (DNA): TGTGCCATCAGTATCAGCGGGTACACAGATACGCAGTATTTT. The chain joins TRBV10-3 to TRBJ2-3; D possibly corresponds to TRBD2 (6 bases). V lost 5 bases to trimming and J lost 2 bases, with 11 bases between them. This CDR3 has 14 residues. Germline CDR1 ENHRY, CDR2 SYGVKD.

The rearrangement joins TRBV3-1 (or the pseudogene TRBV3-2) to TRBJ2-2; no clear D. This CDR3 is built from 13 residues. V lost 0 bases and J 10 bases, leaving 9 bases between the germline ends. The germline gives CDR1 LGHDT, CDR2 YNNKEL (reference sequence). The CDR3 here is CASSQEWLVELFF. The CDR3 bases are TGTGCCAGCAGCCAAGAATGGCTAGTGGAGCTGTTTTTT.

CDR3 in DNA: TGTGCCTGGGCCACAGGACTAGCGGGAGGGCAGGATACGCAGTATTTT. Residues: CAWATGLAGGQDTQYF. The rearrangement uses TRBV30 and TRBJ2-3; 15 nucleotides line up with TRBD2. V gave up 5 bases and J gave up 6 bases; unmatched junction bases: 9. Germline V lookup: CDR1 GTSNPN, CDR2 SVGIG (reference sequence). The CDR3 covers 16 residues.

This chain connects TRBV19 to TRBJ1-3, with TRBD1 matching over 8 bases. J lost 0 bases, V lost 7 bases, and 5 bases had no gene match. Germline V gene sequence: CDR1 LNHDA, CDR2 SQIVND (reference sequence). The CDR3 extends over 15 amino acids. The DNA for the CDR3 is TGTGCCAGTACCGCGGACAGGGACTCTGGAAACACCATATATTTT. It is translated as CASTADRDSGNTIYF.

This chain joins TRBV11-2 and TRBJ2-7; 11 nucleotides align to TRBD1. The CDR3 runs 14 residues. J was trimmed by 3 bases and V by 4 bases; bases with no gene match: 2. Germline lookup yields CDR1 SGHAT and CDR2 FQNNGV. The CDR3 DNA is TGTGCCAGCAGCTGGACAGGGGGCAACTACGAGCAGTACTTC. It is translated as CASSWTGGNYEQYF.

The J gene is TRBJ2-2, the V gene TRBV4-3; 10 nucleotides align to TRBD2. The CDR3 is made up of 15 amino acids. Germline V gives CDR1 LGHNA, CDR2 YSLEER. V gave up 5 bases and J gave up 6 bases; unmatched junction bases: 6. The CDR3 region is CASSELAGPPGELFF. As DNA, the CDR3 is TGCGCCAGCAGCGAACTAGCGGGACCCCCCGGGGAGCTGTTTTTT.

This chain uses TRBV5-1 with TRBJ1-1, with D perhaps TRBD1 (5 bases). Between the trimmed V and J ends, which lost 0 bases and 0 bases, there was a span of 12 bases. The CDR3 covers 16 residues. The germline V gene has CDR1 SGHRS and CDR2 YFSETQ. The chain's CDR3 is CASSLAQGSMNTEAFF. The CDR3 bases are TGCGCCAGCAGCTTGGCCCAGGGTTCCATGAACACTGAAGCTTTCTTT.